A single sample gave rise to the 13 T cell receptor beta chains below, sequenced in a study of blood T cell repertoires in COVID-19. The repertoire was sequenced with immunoSEQ multiplex PCR; TCRdb's copy has only in-frame clones and lacks some. The data contain 95,000 to 150,000 clones, 80% to 95% of them singletons. Specimen: peripheral blood. The receptors originated from a man in his fifties or sixties with COVID-19, enrolled during active disease.

The chain couples TRBV2 to TRBJ2-3; 9 nucleotides match TRBD2. From germline, CDR1 is SNHLY and CDR2 FYNNEI. This CDR3 contains 17 residues. The V and J ends lost 7 bases and 1 base, in that order; junction bases with no gene match: 12. The CDR3 region has the DNA TGTGCCAGCAAACCAGGGCTAGCGGGACTACGCACAGATACGCAGTATTTT. This sequence encodes CASKPGLAGLRTDTQYF.

The J gene is TRBJ2-1, the V gene TRBV24-1; D perhaps matches TRBD1 (6 bases). In germline, CDR1 is KGHDR, CDR2 SFDVKD. CDR3 length: 17 residues. The germline V and J ends were trimmed by 4 bases and 0 bases, with 15 bases remaining between them. The CDR3 here is CATSESATGRSYNEQFF. CDR3 nucleotide sequence: TGTGCCACCAGTGAGTCAGCCACAGGGCGCTCCTACAATGAGCAGTTCTTC.

V usage is TRBV3-1 (or the pseudogene TRBV3-2) and J usage is TRBJ2-7; 13 bases match TRBD2. Germline trimming cut 1 base from V and 13 bases from J; bases unmatched to any gene: 10. The germline V gene has CDR1 LGHDT and CDR2 YNNKEL (reference sequence). CDR3 size: 15 residues. CDR3 coding DNA: TGTGCCAGCAGCCAAGGAGATCCGGGACTAGCGGGGAAATACTTC. Translation gives CASSQGDPGLAGKYF.

V and J are TRBV7-9 and TRBJ2-6, with D maybe TRBD1 (6 bases). Germline CDR1 and CDR2: SEHNR and FQNEAQ (reference sequence). This CDR3 comprises 17 residues. V lost 2 bases to trimming and J lost 4 bases, with 15 bases between them. The CDR3 reads CASSLLQGSAGANVLTF. The CDR3 bases are TGTGCCAGCAGCTTATTACAGGGTTCAGCCGGGGCCAACGTCCTGACTTTC.

The chain carries TRBV6-6 and TRBJ2-1; 8 bases map to TRBD2. Germline V gene data show CDR1 as MNHNY and CDR2 as SVGAGI (reference sequence). The CDR3 has 14 amino acids. Germline trimming cut 5 bases from V and 7 bases from J; bases unmatched to any gene: 7. CDR3 bases: TGTGCCAGCAGTAGTCCCGGGACTAGGAATGAGCAGTTCTTC. This encodes CASSSPGTRNEQFF.

The chain couples TRBV6-2 or TRBV6-3 to TRBJ2-3, with D possibly TRBD2 on 5 matching bases. From germline, CDR1 is MNHEY and CDR2 SVGEGT. The CDR3 spans 12 residues. Trimming removed 4 bases at V and 10 bases at J, with 12 bases between. This CDR3 reads CASSSGLRSQYF. The DNA of the CDR3 is TGTGCCAGCAGTTCCGGACTTCGTTCGCAGTATTTT.

V usage is TRBV4-1 and J usage is TRBJ2-2; 10 bases are a match to TRBD2. CDR1 is MGHRA, CDR2 YSYEKL, per germline. This CDR3 has 19 amino acids. Losses at the gene ends were 1 base for V and 7 bases for J; bases not matched to a gene: 15. The CDR3 sequence: CASSQGPWTSGEGIGELFF. In nucleotides, the CDR3 is TGCGCCAGCAGCCAAGGGCCTTGGACTAGCGGAGAGGGGATCGGGGAGCTGTTTTTT.

The V call is TRBV21-1, the J call TRBJ2-7; the DNA was not compared with TRBD2, the D call given in the table. TRBV21-1 is a documented pseudogene. The CDR3 contains 14 residues. This CDR3 reads CASLSPPVPYEQYV. The CDR3 nucleotides are TGTGCCAGCCTAAGCCCCCCGGTGCCATACGAGCAGTACGTC.

The rearrangement uses TRBV4-3 and TRBJ1-1, with 7 nucleotides matching TRBD1. This CDR3 has 16 amino acids. V dropped 3 bases and J dropped 4; count of bases not matched to a gene: 11. Per the germline V gene, CDR1 is LGHNA and CDR2 is YSLEER. The CDR3 nucleotides are TGCGCCAGCAGCCATACAACGGACAGGTTGGGCACTGAAGCTTTCTTT. This codes for CASSHTTDRLGTEAFF.

In this sample, this clone turned up a few times. The chain uses TRBV6-5 and TRBJ1-2; 7 bases match TRBD1. Germline V gives CDR1 MNHEY, CDR2 SVGAGI. CDR3 length: 14 residues. Trimming cost V 0 bases and J 8 bases; bases outside gene matches: 6. The CDR3 is CASSYSGTAKGYTF. The CDR3 DNA reads as TGTGCCAGCAGTTACTCTGGGACAGCGAAGGGCTACACCTTC.

The chain combines TRBV19 with TRBJ2-7; the match to TRBD1 covers 9 bases. This CDR3 is built from 14 residues. Losses at the gene ends were 1 base for V and 3 bases for J; bases not matched to a gene: 1. In germline, CDR1 is LNHDA, CDR2 SQIVND (reference sequence). The CDR3 loop reads CASSIGTGDYEQYF. The CDR3 region has the DNA TGTGCCAGTAGTATAGGGACAGGGGACTACGAGCAGTACTTC.

This clone appeared a single time. The chain is built from TRBV5-1 and TRBJ1-2; D is possibly TRBD1 (5 bases). The CDR3 sequence is 16 residues long. V was pared by 0 bases and J by 6 bases, with 18 bases between. Germline CDR1 is SGHRS and CDR2 is YFSETQ. CDR3 coding DNA: TGCGCCAGCAGCTTGGATATGTCGGGGGGACGGGATGGCTACACCTTC. This gives the protein CASSLDMSGGRDGYTF.

The chain combines TRBV5-1 with TRBJ1-2; 9 nucleotides align to TRBD1. The CDR3 extends over 15 amino acids. Germline V gene data show CDR1 as SGHRS and CDR2 as YFSETQ. The V segment lost 4 bases and the J segment 6 bases; nucleotides outside the gene matches: 10. As DNA, the CDR3 is TGCGCCAGCAGCCCGGGACAGGGCCCCTTGGATGGCTACACCTTC. Translation gives CASSPGQGPLDGYTF.